This T cell receptor (beta chain) was captured in a study of blood T cell repertoires in COVID-19. Study overall: Material from acute and convalescent COVID-19 was sourced from the United States, Italy and Spain.

Participant ages covered about 18 to 89 years across 25 or so US areas. Self-reported history from a screening survey and questionnaire set each donor's cohort. Two negative PCRs, clearance, or symptom resolution characterized the recovered Cohort 3 donors. Germline-derived CDR1 and CDR2 are SGHTA and FQGNSA. The CDR3 extends over 18 amino acids. The junction had 14 bases not matched to a gene; V was cut back by 5 bases and J by 6 bases. Method: immunoSEQ multiplex PCR; TCRdb's copy keeps in-frame clones and lacks some. The sample shows hundreds of thousands of clones, over 75% of them seen only once.

The chain couples TRBV7-2 to TRBJ2-2; 11 bases map to TRBD2. This sequence originates from a man aged 35-49 years who had recovered from COVID-19. Sequenced material: PBMCs or T cells enriched from blood (not recorded which). The CDR3 nucleotides are TGTGCCAGCAGCCCCGTTAGCGGGAGGGCCCTATTTCCCGGGGAGCTGTTTTTT. Residues: CASSPVSGRALFPGELFF.